This T cell receptor (beta chain) was retrieved from a study of blood T cells in healthy people across ages. This clonotype was counted only a few times. Its antigen is still unknown. A second PCR of 7 to 11 cycles used a sample-barcoded 5' primer and a J-beta primer mix. Each cDNA molecule was tagged by a template-switch adaptor that had 12 random nucleotides. TCRdb itself ran the 5' RACE reads through MiXCR, one entry per CDR3 protein. This sample yields 1.5 million to 2 million distinct CDR3 sequences, of which about 50% are seen a single time; approximately 2.1% belongs to the top ten. Findings and caveats of the study: Both higher diversity and more naive CD4+ cells marked long-lived donors when set against aged donors. A strong correlation was seen between TCR beta diversity and naive T cell percentage.

The receptor was isolated from a middle-aged woman in good health. The sequenced sample was blood.

The CDR3 is CASSFAAAFYEQYF. CDR3 nucleotides: TGTGCCAGCAGTTTTGCAGCCGCCTTCTACGAGCAGTACTTC. This chain connects TRBV12-3 or TRBV12-4 to TRBJ2-7; D unresolved. The V end lost 3 bases, the J end lost 3 bases, and 12 bases lay between the germline ends. There are 14 residues in the CDR3.